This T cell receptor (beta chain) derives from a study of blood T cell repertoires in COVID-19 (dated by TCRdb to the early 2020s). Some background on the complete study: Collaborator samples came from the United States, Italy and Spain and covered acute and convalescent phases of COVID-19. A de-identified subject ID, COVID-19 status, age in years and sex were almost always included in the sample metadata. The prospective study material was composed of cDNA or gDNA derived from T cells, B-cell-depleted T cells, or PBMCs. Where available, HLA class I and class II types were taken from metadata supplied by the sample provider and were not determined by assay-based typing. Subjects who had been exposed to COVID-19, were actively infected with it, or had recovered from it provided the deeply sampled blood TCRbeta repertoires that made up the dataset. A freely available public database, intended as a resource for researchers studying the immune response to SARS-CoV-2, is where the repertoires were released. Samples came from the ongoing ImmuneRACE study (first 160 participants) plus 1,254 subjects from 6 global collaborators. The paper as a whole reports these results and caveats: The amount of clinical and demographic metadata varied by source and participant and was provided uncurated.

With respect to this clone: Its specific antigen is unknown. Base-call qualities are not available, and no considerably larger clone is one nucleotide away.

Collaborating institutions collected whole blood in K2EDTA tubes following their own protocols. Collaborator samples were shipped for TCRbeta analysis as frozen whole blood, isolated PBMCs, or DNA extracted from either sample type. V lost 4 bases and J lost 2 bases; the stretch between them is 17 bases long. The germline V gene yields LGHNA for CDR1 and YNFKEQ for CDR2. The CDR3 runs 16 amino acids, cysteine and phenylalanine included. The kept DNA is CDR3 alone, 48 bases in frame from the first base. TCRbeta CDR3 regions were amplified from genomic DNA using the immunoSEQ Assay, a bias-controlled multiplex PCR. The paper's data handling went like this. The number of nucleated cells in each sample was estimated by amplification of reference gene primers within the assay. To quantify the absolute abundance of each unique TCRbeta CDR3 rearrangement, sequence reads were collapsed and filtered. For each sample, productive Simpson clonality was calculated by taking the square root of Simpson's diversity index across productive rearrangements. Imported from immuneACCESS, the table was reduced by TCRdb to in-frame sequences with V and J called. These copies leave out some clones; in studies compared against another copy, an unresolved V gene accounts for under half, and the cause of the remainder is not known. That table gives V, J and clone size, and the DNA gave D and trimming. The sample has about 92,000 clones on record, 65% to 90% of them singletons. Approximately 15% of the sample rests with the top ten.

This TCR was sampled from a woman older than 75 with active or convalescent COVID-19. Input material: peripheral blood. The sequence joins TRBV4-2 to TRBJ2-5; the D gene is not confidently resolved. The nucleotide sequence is TGTGCCAGCAGCCCACTAATTGCCACACTTCAAGAGACCCAGTACTTC. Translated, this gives CASSPLIATLQETQYF.